This T cell receptor (beta chain) was recorded in a study of blood T cell repertoires in COVID-19. Across the whole study: Acute and convalescent COVID-19 specimens originated in the United States, Italy and Spain. From T cells, B-cell-depleted T cells, or PBMCs came the material, which was cDNA or gDNA.

V was clipped by 3 bases and J by 1 base; unmatched bases: 4. Germline CDR1 LNHDA, CDR2 SQIVND (reference sequence). There are 15 residues in the CDR3. In the study's own analysis: From reference gene primer amplification, estimates of nucleated cell counts were derived. Some clones are missing from TCRdb's copy, which holds only in-frame ones; the method was immunoSEQ multiplex PCR. V and J calls and clone size follow that table, whereas D and trimming were derived from the DNA. The table shows around 72,000 clones, with 84% occurring only once. The chain joins TRBV19 to TRBJ2-5; 8 positions agree with TRBD2. This receptor was taken from a woman aged 55-70 years with acute or convalescent COVID-19. Sequencing input: peripheral blood. The CDR3 DNA follows: TGTGCCAGTAGTATCTCGGCGGGGGGCCAAGAGACCCAGTACTTC. Residues: CASSISAGGQETQYF.